This record concerns one TCR beta chain sequence. The data are from a study of T cells after yellow fever vaccination. Germline CDR1 and CDR2: SEHNR and FQNEAQ (reference sequence). There are 13 residues in the CDR3. V lost 4 bases, J lost 6 bases, and 12 bases lay in between. TCRdb re-derived calls from the 5' RACE reads in MiXCR, one entry per CDR3 protein. The sample has about 580,000 distinct CDR3 sequences, approximately 16% seen once; the top ten hold 15% to 20%. The V gene is TRBV7-9, the J gene TRBJ1-1; D perhaps matches TRBD1 (5 bases). The sample consisted of PBMCs, taken 4 to 6 days after the first yellow fever vaccination. This receptor was obtained from a man aged 18 to 35 who received the YFV17D yellow fever vaccine. CDR3 region: CASSWGEMPEAFF. CDR3 DNA: TGTGCCAGCAGCTGGGGGGAAATGCCTGAAGCTTTCTTT.